This is a list of T cell receptor beta chains from one sample in a study of shared clonotypes between healthy human individuals. Here immunoSEQ multiplex PCR was the method, and the copy in TCRdb shows in-frame clones only, minus some. This table holds around 2,100,000 clones, over 85% found once. Sequenced: naive CD8+ T cells sorted from blood. These receptors were taken from a man in his late teens or twenties in good health. Both conserved end residues are part of each CDR3.

>15|TRBV28|TRBJ2-7
CASSLGGESSYEQYF
>16|TRBV7-3|TRBJ2-2
CASSLTSGGTTGELFF
>13|TRBV11-2|TRBJ2-7
CASSLRGPYEQYF
>13|TRBV6-6|TRBJ2-7
CASTPGTAYEQYF
>14|TRBV7-6|TRBJ2-7
CASSLAGPTYEQYF
>13|TRBV5-6|TRBJ1-1
CASRYSYEAEAFF
>14|TRBV6-6|TRBJ2-2
CASSYSPQTGELFF
>14|TRBV2|TRBJ2-5
CASGMGLDQETQYF
>13|TRBV13|TRBJ1-2
CASSLRPAYGYTF
>12|TRBV25-1|TRBJ2-7
CASSVGYYEQYF
>13|TRBV27|TRBJ1-4
CASSLLGGEKLFF
>13|TRBV29-1|TRBJ2-1
CSVESGQGDEQFF
>15|TRBV7-9|TRBJ2-7
CASSPGQGTGYEQYF
>17|TRBV28|TRBJ1-1
CASSFPLAGGANTEAFF
>13|TRBV7-6|TRBJ2-1
CASSLADPNEQFF
>16|TRBV7-9|TRBJ1-6
CASSSDGPTPNSPLHF
>15|TRBV7-9|TRBJ2-7
CASSQGEVSFDEQYF
>16|TRBV28|TRBJ2-7
CASSGAERYRGYEQYF